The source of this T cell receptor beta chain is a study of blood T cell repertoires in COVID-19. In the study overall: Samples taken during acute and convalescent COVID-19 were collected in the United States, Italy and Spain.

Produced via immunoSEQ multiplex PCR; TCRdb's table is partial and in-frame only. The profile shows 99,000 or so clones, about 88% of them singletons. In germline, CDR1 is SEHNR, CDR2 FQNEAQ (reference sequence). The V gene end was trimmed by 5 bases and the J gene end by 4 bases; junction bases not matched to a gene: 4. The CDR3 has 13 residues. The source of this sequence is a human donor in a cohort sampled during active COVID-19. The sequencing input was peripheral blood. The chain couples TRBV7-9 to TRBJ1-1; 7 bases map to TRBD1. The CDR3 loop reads CASSRQGSTEAFF. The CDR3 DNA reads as TGTGCCAGCAGCCGACAGGGCTCCACTGAAGCTTTCTTT.